This TCR beta chain was documented in a study of technical replicates of blood from a handful of donors. Germline trimming cut 1 base from V and 7 bases from J; bases unmatched to any gene: 5. Per the germline V gene, CDR1 is LGHNA and CDR2 is YSLEER. The CDR3 contains 16 residues. The table came from immunoSEQ multiplex PCR; TCRdb's copy has only in-frame clones and leaves some out. The sample records more than 45,000 clones, about 95% being singletons. The chain is built from TRBV4-3 and TRBJ2-2; TRBD2 agrees at 11 bases. This TCR derives from a human donor in good health. Some clones in this sample may be carry-over from other donors' samples. Sequences were obtained from PBMCs. In nucleotides, the CDR3 is TGCGCCAGCAGCCAAGTAGCGGGAGGGCCTGGCGGGGAGCTGTTTTTT. Protein: CASSQVAGGPGGELFF.